These T cell receptor beta chains were read from a single sample in a study of blood T cell repertoires in COVID-19. Libraries were prepared by immunoSEQ multiplex PCR; TCRdb keeps only in-frame clonotypes and omits some of them. The sample holds around 300,000 clones, around 88% seen once. Input material: peripheral blood. The source is a man between 25 and 39 years old with active or convalescent COVID-19. The CDR3 runs from the conserved cysteine through the conserved F or W. D genes are given only for firm matches. Part of the rows lack a size; the others show once, few, many or a class for expanded clones.

V	size	J	D	DNA	CDR3
TRBV4-1	many	TRBJ2-2	TRBD2	TGCGCCAGCAGCCAAGCTCCCTCAGGACTAGCGGCCCTTGGGGGGGAGCTGTTTTTT	CASSQAPSGLAALGGELFF
TRBV20-1	.	TRBJ2-7	TRBD1	TGCAGTGCTAGTTCTGGACAGGAGGCAGGGGAGCAGTACTTC	CSASSGQEAGEQYF
TRBV5-1	.	TRBJ2-5	.	TGCGCCAGCAGCCCCCGGGGGCGGGGGCCCCAAGAGACCCAGTACTTC	CASSPRGRGPQETQYF
TRBV6-5	.	TRBJ2-3	.	TGTGCCAGCACCCCCGGGACACTTGGCACAGATACGCAGTATTTT	CASTPGTLGTDTQYF
TRBV7-7	.	TRBJ2-1	TRBD2	TGTGCCAGCGCGACTAGCGGGAGGGGGGAGCAGTTCTTC	CASATSGRGEQFF
TRBV5-6	.	TRBJ2-2	.	TGTGCCAGCAGCTTGGGGAGGGGGCTGGTCACCGGGGAGCTGTTTTTT	CASSLGRGLVTGELFF
TRBV12-5	few	TRBJ2-2	TRBD2	TGTGCTACCACTAGCGGGAGCGGGACCGGGGAGCTGTTTTTT	CATTSGSGTGELFF
TRBV5-1	.	TRBJ1-1	.	TGCGCCAGCAGCTTGGCGGGGTATGAGACTGAAGCTTTCTTT	CASSLAGYETEAFF
TRBV6-5	once	TRBJ1-2	.	TGTGCCAGCAGTCGACAGGCACTAGGGAACTATGGCTACACCTTC	CASSRQALGNYGYTF
TRBV12-3/TRBV12-4	.	TRBJ1-5	.	TGTGCCAGCAGCTACAATCAGCCCCAGCATTTT	CASSYNQPQHF
TRBV3-1/TRBV3-2	.	TRBJ2-7	TRBD1	TGTGCCAGCAGCCTTACTCCCGGGACAGGGAGCGACGAGCAGTACTTC	CASSLTPGTGSDEQYF
TRBV20-1	.	TRBJ2-7	TRBD1	TGCAGTGCTAGTGGGGACAGGGTCGGAGAGCAGTACTTC	CSASGDRVGEQYF
TRBV11-3	.	TRBJ2-1	.	TGTGCCAGCAGCCATGGCCAGGGGATGAAGAATGAGCAGTTCTTC	CASSHGQGMKNEQFF
TRBV4-3	.	TRBJ1-1	.	TGCGCCAGCAGCCAAGGAGGATTCGGGTGGAACACTGAAGCTTTCTTT	CASSQGGFGWNTEAFF
TRBV4-3	.	TRBJ1-3	TRBD1	TGCGCCAGCAGCCTAATCAGGGGACAGGGGCCGGACACCATATATTTT	CASSLIRGQGPDTIYF
TRBV5-6	.	TRBJ1-4	.	TGTGCCAGCAGCTTGATAAATGGGGGAGGAGAAAAACTGTTTTTT	CASSLINGGGEKLFF
TRBV6-5	.	TRBJ2-7	TRBD1	TGTGCCAGCAGAATAGACAGGGTTTACGAGCAGTACTTC	CASRIDRVYEQYF
TRBV30	.	TRBJ1-6	TRBD1	TGTGCCTGGGAGGGACAGGGAAACTCACCCCTCCACTTT	CAWEGQGNSPLHF
TRBV30	few	TRBJ1-2	.	TGTGCCTGGAGAAGATCGGGGAACTATGGCTACACCTTC	CAWRRSGNYGYTF
TRBV6-5	.	TRBJ2-3	.	TGTGCCAGCAGTTACTCTGGGGGACTCGATACGCAGTATTTT	CASSYSGGLDTQYF
TRBV29-1	few	TRBJ2-6	.	TGCAGCGCAAACGAGGGTTCTGGGGCCAACGTCCTGACTTTC	CSANEGSGANVLTF
TRBV7-2	.	TRBJ1-1	.	TGTGCCAGCAGCCCGATCCGGGGGACTGAAGCTTTCTTT	CASSPIRGTEAFF
TRBV30	.	TRBJ2-3	TRBD2	TGTGCCTGGAGTGGCTGGACTAGCGGGACCTCAGATACGCAGTATTTT	CAWSGWTSGTSDTQYF
TRBV30	.	TRBJ1-4	TRBD1	TGTGCCTGGGACCTCCGACAGGGCTCTAATGAAAAACTGTTTTTT	CAWDLRQGSNEKLFF
TRBV6-5	.	TRBJ1-6	.	TGTGCCAGCAGCTACGGACTTCTGCTGAGTTCACCCCTCCACTTT	CASSYGLLLSSPLHF
TRBV4-1	.	TRBJ2-5	TRBD1	TGCGCCAGCAGCCGTGGACAGGGGGGCGGCGGGACCCAGTACTTC	CASSRGQGGGGTQYF
TRBV20-1	once	TRBJ1-5	.	TGCAGTGCTAGTCCAGGCAATCAGCCCCAGCATTTT	CSASPGNQPQHF
TRBV11-3	few	TRBJ1-2	TRBD1	TGTGCCAGCAGCTTACAGACAGGGGAGGACTACACCTTC	CASSLQTGEDYTF
TRBV25-1	.	TRBJ2-5	TRBD2	TGTGCCAGCAGTGAATGGGGACTAGCGGGAGGGGGGTCCCAGTACTTC	CASSEWGLAGGGSQYF
TRBV29-1	.	TRBJ1-2	.	TGCAGCGTTGACAGGGGCCTTTATGGCTACACCTTC	CSVDRGLYGYTF
TRBV6-5	.	TRBJ1-2	.	TGTGCCAGCACCCCCCAATCGATAGCAACCTATGGCTACACCTTC	CASTPQSIATYGYTF
TRBV3-1/TRBV3-2	.	TRBJ1-1	TRBD1	TGTGCCAGCAGCCAGACTGAAGCGGGACAGGCGACGAACACTGAAGCTTTCTTT	CASSQTEAGQATNTEAFF
TRBV15	.	TRBJ2-1	TRBD2	TGTGCCACCAGCCCGGACAGGGGGCAAGGCAGGGGACTAGCGGGGTCCAATGAGCAGTTCTTC	CATSPDRGQGRGLAGSNEQFF
TRBV3-1/TRBV3-2	.	TRBJ2-1	TRBD1	TGTGCCAGCAGCCAGACCGGGACAGGGTTAGATGAGCAGTTCTTC	CASSQTGTGLDEQFF
TRBV3-1/TRBV3-2	.	TRBJ2-2	TRBD2	TGTGCCAGCAGCCCCCGGGCTAGCGGAACCGGGGAGCTGTTTTTT	CASSPRASGTGELFF
TRBV7-3	.	TRBJ2-7	.	TGTGCCAGCAGCCCGGGACATATGCAGGAGCAGTACTTC	CASSPGHMQEQYF
TRBV5-4	.	TRBJ2-4	.	TGTGCCAGCAGCCGAGAGGCAGGCGAGGGAAAAAACATTCAGTACTTC	CASSREAGEGKNIQYF
TRBV15	.	TRBJ2-1	TRBD1	TGTGCCACCAGCAGGGCACCAACAGGGGCCAATGAGCAGTTCTTC	CATSRAPTGANEQFF
TRBV5-1	.	TRBJ2-1	TRBD2	TGCGCCAGCAGCTTTGGGGTAGCGGGGGGCTCTGATGAGCAGTTCTTC	CASSFGVAGGSDEQFF
TRBV11-2	once	TRBJ2-5	TRBD2	TGTGCCAGCAGCTTCGGAGCGGGAGGTGGAGAGACCCAGTACTTC	CASSFGAGGGETQYF
TRBV27	.	TRBJ2-2	TRBD2	TGTGCCAGCACTGGACTAGCGGGTGGAGTCGGGGAGCTGTTTTTT	CASTGLAGGVGELFF
TRBV14	.	TRBJ1-2	.	TGTGCCAGCAGCCAAGAAATAGGACAGAGTTATGGCTACACCTTC	CASSQEIGQSYGYTF